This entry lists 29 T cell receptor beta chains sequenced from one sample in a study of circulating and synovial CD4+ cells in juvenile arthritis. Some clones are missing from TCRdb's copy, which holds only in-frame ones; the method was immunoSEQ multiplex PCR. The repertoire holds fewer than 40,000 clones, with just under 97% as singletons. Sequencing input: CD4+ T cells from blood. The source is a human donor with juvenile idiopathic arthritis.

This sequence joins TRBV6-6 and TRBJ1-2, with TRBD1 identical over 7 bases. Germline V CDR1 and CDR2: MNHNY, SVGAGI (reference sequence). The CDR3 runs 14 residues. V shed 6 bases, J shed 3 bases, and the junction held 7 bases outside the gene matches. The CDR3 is CASRNDRADYGYTF. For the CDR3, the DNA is TGTGCCAGCAGGAACGACAGGGCTGACTATGGCTACACCTTC.

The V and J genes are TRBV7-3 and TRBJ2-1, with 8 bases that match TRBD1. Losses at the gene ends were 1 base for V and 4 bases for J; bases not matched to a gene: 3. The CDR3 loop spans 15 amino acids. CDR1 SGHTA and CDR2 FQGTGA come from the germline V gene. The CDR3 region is CASSLRTGMYNEQFF. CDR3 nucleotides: TGTGCCAGCAGCTTAAGGACAGGGATGTACAATGAGCAGTTCTTC.

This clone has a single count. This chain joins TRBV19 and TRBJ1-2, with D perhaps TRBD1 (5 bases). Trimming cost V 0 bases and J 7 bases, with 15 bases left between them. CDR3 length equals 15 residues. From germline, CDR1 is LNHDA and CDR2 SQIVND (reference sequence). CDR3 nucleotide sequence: TGTGCCAGTAGTATAGATCGGGGGATAGCTCGTGGCTACACCTTC. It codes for CASSIDRGIARGYTF.

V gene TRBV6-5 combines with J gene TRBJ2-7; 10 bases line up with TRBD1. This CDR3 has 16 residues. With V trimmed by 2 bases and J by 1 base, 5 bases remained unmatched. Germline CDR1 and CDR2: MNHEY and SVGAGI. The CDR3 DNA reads TGTGCCAGCAGTTACACCGGGACAGGGGTTTCCTACGAGCAGTACTTC. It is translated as CASSYTGTGVSYEQYF.

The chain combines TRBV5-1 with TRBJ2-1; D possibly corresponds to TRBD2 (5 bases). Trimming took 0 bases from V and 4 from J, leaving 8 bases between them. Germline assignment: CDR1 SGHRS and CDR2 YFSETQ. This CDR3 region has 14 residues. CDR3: CASSLDGNYNEQFF. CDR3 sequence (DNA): TGCGCCAGCAGCTTGGACGGGAATTACAATGAGCAGTTCTTC.

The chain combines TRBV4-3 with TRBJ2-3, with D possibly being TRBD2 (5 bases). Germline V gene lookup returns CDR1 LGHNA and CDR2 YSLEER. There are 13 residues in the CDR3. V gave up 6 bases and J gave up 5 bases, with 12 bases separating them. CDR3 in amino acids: CASSQDFLDTQYF. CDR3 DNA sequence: TGCGCCAGCAGTCAGGACTTTCTAGATACGCAGTATTTT.

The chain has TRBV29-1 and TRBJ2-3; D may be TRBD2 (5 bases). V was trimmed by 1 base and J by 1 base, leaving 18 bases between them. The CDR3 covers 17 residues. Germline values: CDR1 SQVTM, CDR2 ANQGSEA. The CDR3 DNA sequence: TGCAGCGTTGAAGCCTACGGTGGAGCGGAGCGCACAGATACGCAGTATTTT. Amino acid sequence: CSVEAYGGAERTDTQYF.

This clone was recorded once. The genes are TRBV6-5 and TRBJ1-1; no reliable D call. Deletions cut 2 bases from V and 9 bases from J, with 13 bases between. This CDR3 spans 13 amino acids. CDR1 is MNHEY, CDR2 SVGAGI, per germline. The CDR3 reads CASSYGARVQAFF. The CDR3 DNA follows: TGTGCCAGCAGTTACGGAGCGAGGGTGCAAGCTTTCTTT.

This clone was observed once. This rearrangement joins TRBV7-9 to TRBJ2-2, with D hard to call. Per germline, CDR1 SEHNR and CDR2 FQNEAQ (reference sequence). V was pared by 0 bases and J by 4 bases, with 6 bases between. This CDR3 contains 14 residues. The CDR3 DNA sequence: TGTGCCAGCAGCTTAGCGCCAGGCACCGGGGAGCTGTTTTTT. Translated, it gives CASSLAPGTGELFF.

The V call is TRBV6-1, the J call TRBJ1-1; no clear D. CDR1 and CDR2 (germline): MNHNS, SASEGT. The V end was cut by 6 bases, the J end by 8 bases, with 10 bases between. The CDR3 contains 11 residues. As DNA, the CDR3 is TGTGCCAGCAGGGGGAGGGAAGAAGCTTTCTTT. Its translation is CASRGREEAFF.

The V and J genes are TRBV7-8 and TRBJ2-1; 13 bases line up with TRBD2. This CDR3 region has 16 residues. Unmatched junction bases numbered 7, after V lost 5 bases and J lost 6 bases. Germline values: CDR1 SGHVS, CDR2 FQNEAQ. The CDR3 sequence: CASSPPRLAGGNEQFF. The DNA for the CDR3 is TGTGCCAGCAGCCCACCCCGACTAGCGGGAGGCAATGAGCAGTTCTTC.

CDR3 in amino acids: CASSLWVDRSRGRAGTGELFF. The CDR3 coding sequence is TGTGCCAGCAGCTTATGGGTGGATCGGTCTCGCGGGAGGGCTGGTACCGGGGAGCTGTTTTTT. V usage is TRBV7-8 and J usage is TRBJ2-2, with 9 positions matching TRBD2. The CDR3 covers 21 residues. Germline trimming cut 2 bases from V and 5 bases from J; bases unmatched to any gene: 21. The germline CDR1 and CDR2 sequences are SGHVS and FQNEAQ.

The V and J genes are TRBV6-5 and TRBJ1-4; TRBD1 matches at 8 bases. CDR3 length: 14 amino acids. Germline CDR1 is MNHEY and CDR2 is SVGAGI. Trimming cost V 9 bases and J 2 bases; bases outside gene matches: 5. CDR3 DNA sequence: TGTGCCAGTCCCCAGGGGGCTACTAATGAAAAACTGTTTTTT. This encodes CASPQGATNEKLFF.

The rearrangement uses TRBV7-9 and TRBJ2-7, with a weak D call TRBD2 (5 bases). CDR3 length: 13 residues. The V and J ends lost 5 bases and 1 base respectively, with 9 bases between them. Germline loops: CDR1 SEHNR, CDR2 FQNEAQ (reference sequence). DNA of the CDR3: TGTGCCAGCAGCCCGACGGGGTCCTACGAGCAGTACTTC. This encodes CASSPTGSYEQYF.

As DNA, the CDR3 is TGTGCCAGCAGCCCCCCACGCCGGCCGGGGGATGTTACCCTAGCTTTCTTT. Translating it yields CASSPPRRPGDVTLAFF. The chain combines TRBV2 with TRBJ1-1; D is possibly TRBD1 (5 bases). Trimming pared 6 bases from V and 10 bases from J, leaving 30 bases between. Germline V gene sequence: CDR1 SNHLY, CDR2 FYNNEI. There are 17 residues in the CDR3. Based on the CDR3 plus reference TRBV2 and TRBJ1-1, the full variable domain is EPEVTQTPSHQVTQMGQEVILRCVPISNHLYFYWYRQILGQKVEFLVSFYNNEISEKSEIFDDQFSVERPDGSNFTLKIRSTKLEDSAMYFCASSPPRRPGDVTLAFFGQGTRLTVV.

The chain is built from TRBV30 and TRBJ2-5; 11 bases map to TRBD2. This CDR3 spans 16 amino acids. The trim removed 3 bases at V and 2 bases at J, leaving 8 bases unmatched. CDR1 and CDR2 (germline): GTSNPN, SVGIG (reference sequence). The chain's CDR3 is CAWRPPGLAEQETQYF. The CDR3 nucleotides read TGTGCCTGGAGGCCACCGGGACTAGCGGAACAAGAGACCCAGTACTTC.

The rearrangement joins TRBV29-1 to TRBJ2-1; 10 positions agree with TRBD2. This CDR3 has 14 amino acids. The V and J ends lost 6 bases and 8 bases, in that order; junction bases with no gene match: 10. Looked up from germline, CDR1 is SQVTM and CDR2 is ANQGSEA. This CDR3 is CSVAPSGRWDEQFF. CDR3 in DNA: TGCAGCGTAGCCCCTAGCGGGAGATGGGATGAGCAGTTCTTC.

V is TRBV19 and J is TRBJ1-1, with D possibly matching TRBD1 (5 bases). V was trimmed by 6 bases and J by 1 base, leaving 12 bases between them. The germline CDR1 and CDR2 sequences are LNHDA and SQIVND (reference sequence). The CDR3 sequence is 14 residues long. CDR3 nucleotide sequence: TGTGCCAGTAGACAGGACCGCTCGAACACTGAAGCTTTCTTT. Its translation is CASRQDRSNTEAFF. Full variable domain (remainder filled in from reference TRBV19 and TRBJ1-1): DGGITQSPKYLFRKEGQNVTLSCEQNLNHDAMYWYRQDPGQGLRLIYYSQIVNDFQKGDIAEGYSVSREKKESFPLTVTSAQKNPTAFYLCASRQDRSNTEAFFGQGTRLTVV.

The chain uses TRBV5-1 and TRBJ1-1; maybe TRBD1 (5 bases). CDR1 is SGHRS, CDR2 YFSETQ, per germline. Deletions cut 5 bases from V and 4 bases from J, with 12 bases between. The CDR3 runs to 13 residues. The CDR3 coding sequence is TGCGCCAGCAGTGCAGGCCAGGGCACTGAAGCTTTCTTT. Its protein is CASSAGQGTEAFF.

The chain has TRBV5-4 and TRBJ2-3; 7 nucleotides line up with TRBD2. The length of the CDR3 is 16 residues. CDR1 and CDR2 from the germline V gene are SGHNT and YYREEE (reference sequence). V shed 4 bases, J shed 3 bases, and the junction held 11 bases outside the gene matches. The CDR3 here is CASSREVSHLTDTQYF. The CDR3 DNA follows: TGTGCCAGCAGCCGGGAGGTGTCCCACTTAACAGATACGCAGTATTTT.

The CDR3, as DNA: TGTGCCACCAGCAAAGACAGGAAGCAGCCCCAGCATTTT. It codes for CATSKDRKQPQHF. The rearrangement links TRBV15 to TRBJ1-5; tentative D call: TRBD1 (6 bases). V gave up 4 bases and J gave up 7 bases, with 11 bases separating them. Germline CDR1 and CDR2: LNHNV and YYDKDF (reference sequence). The CDR3 is 13 residues long.

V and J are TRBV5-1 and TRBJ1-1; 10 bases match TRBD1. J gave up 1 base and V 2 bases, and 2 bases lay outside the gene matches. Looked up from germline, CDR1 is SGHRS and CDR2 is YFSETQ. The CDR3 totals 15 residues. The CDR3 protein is CASSLRTGGNTEAFF. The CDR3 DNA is TGCGCCAGCAGCTTACGGACAGGGGGGAACACTGAAGCTTTCTTT.

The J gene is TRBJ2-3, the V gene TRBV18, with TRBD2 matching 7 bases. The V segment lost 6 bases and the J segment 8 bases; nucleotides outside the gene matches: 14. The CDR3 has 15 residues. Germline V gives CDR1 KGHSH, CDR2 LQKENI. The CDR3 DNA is TGTGCCAGCTCCCCCGGCACTCCCACGGGGGGTACGCAGTATTTT. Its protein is CASSPGTPTGGTQYF. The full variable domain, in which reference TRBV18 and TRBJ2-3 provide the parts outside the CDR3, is NAGVMQNPRHLVRRRGQEARLRCSPMKGHSHVYWYRQLPEEGLKFMVYLQKENIIDESGMPKERFSAEFPKEGPSILRIQQVVRGDSAAYFCASSPGTPTGGTQYFGPGTRLTVL.

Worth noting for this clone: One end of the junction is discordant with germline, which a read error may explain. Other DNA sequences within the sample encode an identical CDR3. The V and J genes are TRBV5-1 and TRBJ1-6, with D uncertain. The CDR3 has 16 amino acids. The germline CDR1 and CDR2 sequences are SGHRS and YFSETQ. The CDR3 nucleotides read TGCGCCAGCAGCTTAGGCGCCCCTGACTATTATTCACCCCTCCACTTT. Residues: CASSLGAPDYYSPLHF. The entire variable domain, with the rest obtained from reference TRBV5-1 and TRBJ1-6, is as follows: KAGVTQTPRYLIKTRGQQVTLSCSPISGHRSVSWYQQTPGQGLQFLFEYFSETQRNKGNFPGRFSGRQFSNSRSEMNVSTLELGDSALYLCASSLGAPDYYSPLHFGNGTRLTVT.

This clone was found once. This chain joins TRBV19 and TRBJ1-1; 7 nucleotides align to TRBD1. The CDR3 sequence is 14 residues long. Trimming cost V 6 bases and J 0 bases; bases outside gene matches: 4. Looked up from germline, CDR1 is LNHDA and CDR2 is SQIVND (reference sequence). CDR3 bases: TGTGCCAGTAGCCAAGGGGGCTTGAACACTGAAGCTTTCTTT. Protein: CASSQGGLNTEAFF.

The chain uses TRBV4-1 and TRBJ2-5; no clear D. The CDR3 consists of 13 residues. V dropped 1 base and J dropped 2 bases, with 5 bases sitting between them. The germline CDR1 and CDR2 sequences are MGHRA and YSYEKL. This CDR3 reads CASSQVAQETQYF. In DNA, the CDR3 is TGCGCCAGCAGCCAAGTTGCGCAAGAGACCCAGTACTTC.

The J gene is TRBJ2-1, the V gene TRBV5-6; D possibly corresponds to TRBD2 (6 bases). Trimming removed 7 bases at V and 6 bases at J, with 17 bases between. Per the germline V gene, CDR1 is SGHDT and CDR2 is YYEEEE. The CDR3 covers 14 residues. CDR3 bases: TGTGCCAGCCTTGGGCGGGGAATCCCCAATGAGCAGTTCTTC. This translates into CASLGRGIPNEQFF.

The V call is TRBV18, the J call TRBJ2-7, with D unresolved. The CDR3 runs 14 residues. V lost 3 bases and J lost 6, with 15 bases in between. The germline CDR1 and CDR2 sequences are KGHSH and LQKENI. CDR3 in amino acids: CASSPQLEVSEQYF. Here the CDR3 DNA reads TGTGCCAGCTCACCTCAACTTGAGGTAAGCGAGCAGTACTTC.

The CDR3 region has the DNA TGTGCCAGCTCACCTGGTGCACAGGGCGGGACCGGGGAGCTGTTTTTT. The encoded protein is CASSPGAQGGTGELFF. The genes are TRBV18 and TRBJ2-2; D might be TRBD1 (6 bases). With 3 bases removed from V and 5 bases from J, the gap between germline ends came to 16 bases. Germline V lookup: CDR1 KGHSH, CDR2 LQKENI. The CDR3 runs to 16 residues.